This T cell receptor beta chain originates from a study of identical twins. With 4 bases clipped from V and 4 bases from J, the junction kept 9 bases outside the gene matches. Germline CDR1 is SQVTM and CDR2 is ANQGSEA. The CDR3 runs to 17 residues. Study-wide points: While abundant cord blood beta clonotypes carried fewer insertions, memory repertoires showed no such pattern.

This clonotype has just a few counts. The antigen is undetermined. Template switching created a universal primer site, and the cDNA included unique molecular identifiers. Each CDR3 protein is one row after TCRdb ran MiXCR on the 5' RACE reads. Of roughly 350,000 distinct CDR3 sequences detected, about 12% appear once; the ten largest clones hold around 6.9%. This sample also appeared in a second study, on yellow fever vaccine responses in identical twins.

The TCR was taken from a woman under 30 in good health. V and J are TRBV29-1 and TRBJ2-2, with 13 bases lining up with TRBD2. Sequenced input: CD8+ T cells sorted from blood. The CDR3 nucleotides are TGCAGCGTTGTATTTAGGCGGACTAGCGGGAGCACCGGGGAGCTGTTTTTT. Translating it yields CSVVFRRTSGSTGELFF.